This T cell receptor beta chain was recorded in a study of blood T cell repertoires in COVID-19. In the study overall: Both acute and convalescent COVID-19 samples were obtained from the United States, Italy and Spain. From T cells, B-cell-depleted T cells, or PBMCs came the material, which was cDNA or gDNA.

Categorization into cohorts depended on clinical history that participants reported. In the authors' workflow: Quantification of nucleated cells was approximated via reference gene primer amplification. Profiled with immunoSEQ multiplex PCR; TCRdb holds only in-frame clones, not every one. Clone size and the V and J calls come from that table; the DNA yielded D and trimming. This repertoire shows 400,000 to 550,000 clones, around nine tenths found once; its top ten account for 1.5% to 2%. CDR1 is SGHVS, CDR2 FQNEAQ, per germline. The J segment lost 7 bases and the V segment lost 5 bases, leaving 16 bases of the junction unmatched. The CDR3 has 17 residues.

This chain links TRBV7-8 with TRBJ1-4; 7 positions match TRBD1. The sample consisted of PBMCs or T cells enriched from blood (not recorded which). The receptor's source is a woman younger than 30 with acute COVID-19. The CDR3 bases are TGTGCCAGCAGCATAAAACACAGGGGACGGGGACGTGAAAAACTGTTTTTT. Amino acids: CASSIKHRGRGREKLFF.